These T cell receptor beta chains were read from a single sample in a study of response to subunit inactivated influenza vaccine. Each CDR3 protein is one row after TCRdb ran MiXCR on the RT-PCR reads. The sample holds around 790,000 distinct CDR3 sequences, about 20% seen once. This sample comprised PBMCs from blood, obtained more than 4 days after vaccination. These TCRs come from a man in his fifties or sixties who received an inactivated influenza vaccine. Each CDR3 is given with its conserved first and last residue. The D gene is left open where the match is weak. Size is stated for part of the rows, as once, few or many counts, or as a class when the clone is expanded.

v_call	clone_size	d_call	j_call	cdr3_aa	cdr3_nt
TRBV28	many	TRBD1	TRBJ1-2	CASRRQGAGGYTF	TGTGCCAGCAGACGTCAGGGGGCAGGGGGCTACACCTTC
TRBV7-2	.	.	TRBJ2-7	CASSLVGHDEQYF	TGTGCCAGCAGCTTAGTTGGTCACGACGAGCAGTACTTC
TRBV20-1	.	.	TRBJ2-7	CSAIRDTTSYEQYF	TGCAGTGCTATACGGGACACAACCTCCTACGAGCAGTACTTC
TRBV4-2	few	.	TRBJ2-3	CASSQLVDTQYF	TGTGCCAGCAGCCAATTAGTGGATACGCAGTATTTT
TRBV18	few	.	TRBJ2-4	CASSPPGEVHIQYF	TGTGCCAGCTCACCGCCTGGGGAGGTCCACATTCAGTACTTC
TRBV4-3	few	.	TRBJ2-2	CASSQIDSFTGELFF	TGCGCCAGCAGCCAAATTGACAGCTTCACCGGGGAGCTGTTTTTT
TRBV12-3/TRBV12-4	.	TRBD1	TRBJ2-1	CASNYRGWLNEQFF	TGTGCCAGCAATTACAGGGGGTGGTTGAATGAGCAGTTCTTC
TRBV11-2	.	TRBD2	TRBJ2-1	CASSLDLAGGPYNEQFF	TGTGCCAGCAGCTTAGATCTAGCGGGGGGGCCTTACAATGAGCAGTTCTTC
TRBV14	.	TRBD1	TRBJ1-2	CASSQVRGLGYTF	TGTGCCAGCAGCCAAGTCAGGGGGCTTGGCTACACCTTC
TRBV11-2	.	.	TRBJ2-1	CASSLIWNNEQFF	TGCGCCAGCAGCTTAATCTGGAACAATGAGCAGTTCTTC
TRBV7-8	many	TRBD2	TRBJ2-1	CASSRLAGGPDEQFF	TGTGCCAGCAGCCGGCTAGCGGGAGGGCCCGATGAGCAGTTCTTC
TRBV20-1	.	TRBD1	TRBJ1-2	CSATDRRNYGYTF	TGCAGTGCTACGGACAGGAGAAACTATGGCTACACCTTC
TRBV7-2	.	.	TRBJ2-5	CASSLSGRRSIETQYF	TGTGCCAGCAGCTTGAGTGGGCGGCGGTCTATTGAGACCCAGTACTTC
TRBV4-2	few	.	TRBJ2-1	CASSQATTRHNEQFF	TGTGCCAGCAGCCAAGCAACGACTAGGCACAATGAGCAGTTCTTC
TRBV9	few	TRBD1	TRBJ2-7	CASSPGTGFSYEQYF	TGTGCCAGCAGCCCCGGGACAGGGTTTTCCTACGAGCAGTACTTC
TRBV3-1	.	TRBD2	TRBJ2-1	CASSLLAGGLYEQFF	TGTGCCAGCAGCCTTCTAGCGGGGGGGTTGTATGAGCAGTTCTTC
TRBV20-1	few	.	TRBJ2-5	CSAGRQVQETQYF	TGCAGTGCTGGAAGACAGGTTCAAGAGACCCAGTACTTC
TRBV5-1	.	TRBD1	TRBJ1-2	CASSSSVGQATNYGYTF	TGCGCCAGCAGCTCGTCCGTCGGACAGGCTACTAACTATGGCTACACCTTC
TRBV6-5	few	.	TRBJ1-4	CASSYSGRGEKLFF	TGTGCCAGCAGTTACTCTGGACGCGGGGAAAAACTGTTTTTT
TRBV18	.	.	TRBJ2-7	CASSPASYEQYF	TGTGCCAGCTCACCCGCTTCCTACGAGCAGTACTTC
TRBV5-6	.	TRBD2	TRBJ2-5	CASSFRGGRQETQYF	TGTGCCAGCAGTTTTCGGGGGGGCCGACAGGAGACCCAGTACTTC
TRBV29-1	few	.	TRBJ2-7	CSVEDDQGGDEQYF	TGCAGCGTTGAAGATGACCAGGGGGGCGACGAGCAGTACTTC
TRBV20-1	.	TRBD2	TRBJ2-5	CSARSRGRNQETQYF	TGCAGTGCTAGGAGTCGCGGGAGGAACCAAGAGACCCAGTACTTC
TRBV20-1	few	TRBD1	TRBJ1-2	CSPRDLAGGPANYGYTF	TGCAGTCCTAGAGATTTGGCAGGGGGCCCAGCTAACTATGGCTACACCTTC
TRBV4-1	.	TRBD1	TRBJ1-1	CASSLWTGGANTEAFF	TGCGCCAGCAGCCTTTGGACAGGGGGTGCGAACACTGAAGCTTTCTTT
TRBV20-1	few	.	TRBJ2-7	CSARVRSPYEQYF	TGCAGTGCTAGAGTCAGGTCGCCCTACGAGCAGTACTTC
TRBV5-1	.	TRBD2	TRBJ2-1	CASSPRLAGGSEQFF	TGCGCCAGCAGCCCCAGACTAGCGGGAGGTAGTGAGCAGTTCTTC
TRBV7-2	many	.	TRBJ1-5	CASSLAGINQPQHF	TGTGCCAGCAGCTTAGCAGGGATCAATCAGCCCCAGCATTTT
TRBV12-3/TRBV12-4	.	.	TRBJ2-7	CASSLDRGGLSYEQYF	TGTGCCAGCAGTTTAGATAGAGGGGGACTCTCCTACGAGCAGTACTTC